The clone carrying this TCR beta chain was counted many times. With a much larger clone just one base away, this may be a read error. This is likely a read error, given that the CDR3 carries no conserved phenylalanine or tryptophan at its end. V lost 0 bases and J lost 5, with 10 bases in between. The CDR3 covers 14 residues. CDR1 is LGHNA, CDR2 YSLEER, per germline. This record belongs to a study of neurological immune-mediated disorders. TCRdb analysed the 5' RACE reads with MiXCR anew, one entry per CDR3 protein. Found here are about 33,000 distinct CDR3 sequences, roughly 1.6% of them singletons; the top ten hold about 10%. Unsorted libraries were generated from 2 million PBMCs. These cells had been stored in RNAlater at -80 C.

The TCR comes from a woman between 25 and 40 years old with multiple sclerosis. Sequencing input: PBMCs. This sequence joins TRBV4-3 and TRBJ2-5, with D tentatively TRBD2 (6 bases). The DNA of the CDR3 is TGCGCCAGCAGCCAAGAAGCGGGCTTGGAGACCCAGTACTGC. Encoded protein: CASSQEAGLETQYC.